This TCR beta chain was sequenced during a study of blood T cell repertoires in COVID-19. Study background: COVID-19 samples, acute and convalescent, were from the United States, Italy and Spain.

J gave up 7 bases and V 4 bases, and 1 base lay outside the gene matches. The CDR3 totals 12 residues. Germline values: CDR1 SGHDN, CDR2 FVKESK. Per the study methods: Amplified reference gene primers provided the basis for estimating nucleated cell counts. Data came from immunoSEQ multiplex PCR; TCRdb stores just in-frame clones and leaves some out. V, J and clone size derive from that table, while D and trimming were established from the DNA sequence. The sample lists about 140,000 clones; 60% to 80% were seen once. Participants were aged roughly 18 to 100 years from around 25 US areas. Grouping used clinical history reported by participants in a survey and questionnaire.

The sample comprised PBMCs or T cells enriched from blood (not recorded which). The rearrangement uses TRBV14 and TRBJ1-2, with 9 bases lining up with TRBD1. The TCR was taken from a woman in her forties or fifties who had recovered from COVID-19. The CDR3 reads CASSRDRAGYTF. The DNA for the CDR3 is TGTGCCAGCAGCCGGGACAGGGCTGGCTACACCTTC.